Listed here are 32 T cell receptor beta chains from one sample, sequenced in a study of OX40 agonist ivuxolimab in advanced cancers. This table comes from immunoSEQ multiplex PCR, and its TCRdb copy is limited to in-frame clones, with some not included. The sample has some 110,000 clones; just over 90% are singletons. The starting material was CD4+ or CD8+ T cells sorted from blood, obtained in a trial of the OX40 agonist ivuxolimab. These receptor sequences come from an adult with an advanced solid tumor such as melanoma, head and neck, liver or kidney cancer.

Only one count was recorded for this clone. The chain has TRBV19 and TRBJ2-7; D is perhaps TRBD2 (6 bases). V lost 6 bases and J lost 3, with 9 bases in between. Germline-derived CDR1 and CDR2 are LNHDA and SQIVND (reference sequence). The CDR3 contains 12 residues. The CDR3 sequence: CASSPGDYEQYF. The CDR3 coding sequence is TGTGCCAGTAGCCCGGGAGACTACGAGCAGTACTTC.

The chain combines TRBV28 with TRBJ2-2, with D possibly matching TRBD1 (5 bases). This CDR3 contains 14 residues. The V and J ends lost 7 bases and 5 bases respectively, with 14 bases between them. CDR1 MDHEN and CDR2 SYDVKM come from the germline V gene. The CDR3 DNA reads as TGTGCCAGCACATCCCCGACAGTAACCGGGGAGCTGTTTTTT. Protein: CASTSPTVTGELFF. The complete variable domain, with remaining parts taken from reference TRBV28 and TRBJ2-2, reads DVKVTQSSRYLVKRTGEKVFLECVQDMDHENMFWYRQDPGLGLRLIYFSYDVKMKEKGDIPEGYSVSREKKERFSLILESASTNQTSMYLCASTSPTVTGELFFGEGSRLTVL.

The gene calls are TRBV7-3 and TRBJ2-1; no firm D call. V was clipped by 5 bases and J by 0 bases, with 17 bases between them. This CDR3 comprises 17 residues. Germline CDR1 and CDR2: SGHTA and FQGTGA. This CDR3 reads CASSLQGRGGSYNEQFF. CDR3 sequence (DNA): TGTGCCAGCAGCCTTCAAGGTAGAGGTGGCTCCTACAATGAGCAGTTCTTC.

The rearrangement links TRBV7-9 to TRBJ1-1; 9 bases map to TRBD1. V was clipped by 4 bases and J by 3 bases; unmatched bases: 6. Per germline, CDR1 SEHNR and CDR2 FQNEAQ (reference sequence). CDR3 size: 15 residues. The CDR3 spells CASSSGTGSDTEAFF. In nucleotides, the CDR3 is TGTGCCAGCAGCTCGGGGACAGGGTCGGACACTGAAGCTTTCTTT.

The rearrangement links TRBV27 to TRBJ2-7; D possibly corresponds to TRBD1 (6 bases). The CDR3 runs to 13 residues. Trimming removed 5 bases from V and 6 bases from J, with 14 bases in between. Germline V CDR1 and CDR2: MNHEY, SMNVEV (reference sequence). The DNA for the CDR3 is TGTGCCAGCAGTGCTAGGACAGTCTTCGAGCAGTACTTC. This codes for CASSARTVFEQYF.

CDR3 protein: CASSVLSGQGEETQYF. CDR3 sequence (DNA): TGTGCCAGCAGCGTTCTCTCCGGACAGGGGGAAGAGACCCAGTACTTC. This sequence joins TRBV7-2 and TRBJ2-5, with 10 positions matching TRBD1. CDR3 length: 16 residues. In germline, CDR1 is SGHTA, CDR2 FQGNSA. Trimming removed 5 bases from V and 3 bases from J; junction bases left unmatched: 9.

This chain joins TRBV7-2 and TRBJ2-7, with 11 bases lining up with TRBD1. The germline V gene encodes CDR1 SGHTA and CDR2 FQGNSA. The CDR3 contains 15 residues. J lost 2 bases, V lost 7 bases, and 7 bases had no gene match. The CDR3: CASTLGQGVAYEQYF. The CDR3 DNA reads as TGTGCCAGCACCTTGGGACAGGGGGTGGCCTACGAGCAGTACTTC.

This chain connects TRBV6-5 to TRBJ2-7; no clear D. This CDR3 is built from 12 residues. Per germline, CDR1 MNHEY and CDR2 SVGAGI. V was cut by 0 bases and J by 4 bases, with 4 bases left in between. This chain's CDR3 is CASSYSWYEQYF. The CDR3 nucleotides read TGTGCCAGCAGTTACTCGTGGTACGAGCAGTACTTC.

The chain links TRBV29-1 to TRBJ2-1; D perhaps matches TRBD1 (5 bases). Trimming cost V 3 bases and J 4 bases, with 16 bases left between them. The CDR3 runs 15 residues. Germline V gene data show CDR1 as SQVTM and CDR2 as ANQGSEA. CDR3 DNA: TGCAGCGTTGAGAAGGGAACAAGGGGATACAATGAGCAGTTCTTC. Amino acids: CSVEKGTRGYNEQFF.

The V and J genes are TRBV4-3 and TRBJ1-5, with unresolved D. There are 15 residues in the CDR3. CDR1 and CDR2 from the germline V gene are LGHNA and YSLEER. V was trimmed by 3 bases and J by 2 bases, leaving 11 bases between them. CDR3 sequence (DNA): TGCGCCAGCAGCCAGGCGTGGGCAGGCAATCAGCCCCAGCATTTT. Encoded protein: CASSQAWAGNQPQHF.

This chain uses TRBV7-2 with TRBJ2-3; 7 bases are shared with TRBD2. Looked up from germline, CDR1 is SGHTA and CDR2 is FQGNSA. The CDR3 covers 13 residues. The V segment lost 2 bases and the J segment 5 bases; nucleotides outside the gene matches: 1. CDR3: CASSLTGGDTQYF. For the CDR3, the DNA is TGTGCCAGCAGCTTAACGGGGGGAGATACGCAGTATTTT.

J is TRBJ1-2 and V is TRBV19; D might be TRBD1 (5 bases). From germline, CDR1 is LNHDA and CDR2 SQIVND (reference sequence). The CDR3 is made up of 15 amino acids. The V end was cut by 7 bases, the J end by 5 bases, with 20 bases between. CDR3 coding DNA: TGTGCCAGTACCCCAGACGGGGCCGGGCGGTATGGCTACACCTTC. Residues: CASTPDGAGRYGYTF.

The V gene is TRBV5-8, the J gene TRBJ2-2, with D unresolved. The V gene's germline CDR1 is SGHTS and CDR2 YDEGEE. The CDR3 loop spans 13 amino acids. The V end was cut by 0 bases, the J end by 7 bases, with 7 bases between. The CDR3 DNA follows: TGTGCCAGCAGCTTGGATTTGGTCGGGGAGCTGTTTTTT. Translated, it gives CASSLDLVGELFF.

CDR3 residues: CASSKRGQGVSYNEQFF. For the CDR3, the DNA is TGTGCCAGTAGTAAGCGGGGACAGGGGGTCTCCTACAATGAGCAGTTCTTC. The V and J genes are TRBV19 and TRBJ2-1, with 11 bases fitting TRBD1. Germline trimming cut 4 bases from V and 0 bases from J; bases unmatched to any gene: 5. The CDR3 runs 17 residues. Germline V gene sequence: CDR1 LNHDA, CDR2 SQIVND (reference sequence).

This chain uses TRBV7-2 with TRBJ2-5; tentatively, D is TRBD2 (6 bases). CDR3 size: 18 residues. V was clipped by 1 base and J by 0 bases, with 18 bases between them. Germline-derived CDR1 and CDR2 are SGHTA and FQGNSA. The CDR3 sequence: CASSLEGRGGGYQETQYF. In DNA form, the CDR3 reads TGTGCCAGCAGCTTAGAAGGTCGGGGAGGTGGGTACCAAGAGACCCAGTACTTC.

The chain employs TRBV28 and TRBJ2-7, with D perhaps TRBD1 (5 bases). The V end lost 2 bases, the J end lost 4 bases, and 6 bases lay between the germline ends. The CDR3 is 12 residues long. CDR1 and CDR2 (germline): MDHEN, SYDVKM. This chain's CDR3 is CASSLQGYEQYF. The CDR3 DNA reads TGTGCCAGCAGTTTACAGGGATACGAGCAGTACTTC.

CDR3 region: CASTRQYSPLHF. The CDR3 DNA reads TGTGCCAGCACTCGACAGTATTCACCCCTCCACTTT. The chain employs TRBV28 and TRBJ1-6; possible D gene TRBD1, 5 bases. The CDR3 spans 12 residues. Germline assignment: CDR1 MDHEN and CDR2 SYDVKM. V was pared by 7 bases and J by 8 bases, with 9 bases between.

As for this clone: At one of its ends the junction is not consistent with the germline gene, which may arise from a read error. The chain links TRBV4-3 to TRBJ1-2, with D unclear. Germline V lookup: CDR1 LGHNA, CDR2 YSLEER. The CDR3 loop spans 15 amino acids. The CDR3 DNA reads as TGCGCCAGCAGTCAAGATGCACAGACCAACTATGGCTACACCTTC. Translated: CASSQDAQTNYGYTF.

The chain couples TRBV11-2 to TRBJ1-3; maybe TRBD1 (5 bases). In germline, CDR1 is SGHAT, CDR2 FQNNGV. Trimming stripped 3 bases from V and 0 bases from J, with 12 bases between. The CDR3 totals 16 residues. The CDR3 loop reads CASSLGGGVSGNTIYF. In nucleotides, the CDR3 is TGTGCCAGCAGCTTGGGGGGAGGTGTCTCTGGAAACACCATATATTTT.

The chain combines TRBV7-2 with TRBJ2-2; D unclear. From germline, CDR1 is SGHTA and CDR2 FQGNSA. The CDR3 contains 14 residues. V was clipped by 2 bases and J by 0 bases, with 4 bases between them. The DNA of the CDR3 is TGTGCCAGCAGCTTAATCGCGAACACCGGGGAGCTGTTTTTT. This encodes CASSLIANTGELFF.

The chain joins TRBV9 to TRBJ1-1; possible D gene TRBD1, 5 bases. V was cut by 4 bases and J by 1 base, with 11 bases left in between. Looked up from germline, CDR1 is SGDLS and CDR2 is YYNGEE. The CDR3 covers 14 residues. CDR3 amino acids: CASSPIGGNTEAFF. The CDR3 coding sequence is TGTGCCAGCAGCCCAATCGGGGGGAACACTGAAGCTTTCTTT.

This chain connects TRBV10-2 to TRBJ1-3; D is ambiguous. Trimming removed 6 bases from V and 2 bases from J, with 11 bases in between. Germline V gene lookup returns CDR1 WSHSY and CDR2 SAAADI. This CDR3 contains 14 residues. CDR3 sequence: CASRDPRTGNTIYF. For the CDR3, the DNA is TGCGCCAGCAGGGACCCTAGGACTGGAAACACCATATATTTT.

The chain is built from TRBV5-6 and TRBJ2-5; TRBD1 aligns across 9 bases. Germline V lookup: CDR1 SGHDT, CDR2 YYEEEE. CDR3 length equals 16 residues. The J segment lost 5 bases and the V segment lost 3 bases, leaving 11 bases of the junction unmatched. The CDR3 bases are TGTGCCAGCAGCTCCTTACACCGGGACAGGGATGAGACCCAGTACTTC. Amino acids: CASSSLHRDRDETQYF.

The chain recombines TRBV6-1 with TRBJ2-1, with a possible D match to TRBD2 (5 bases). The germline gives CDR1 MNHNS, CDR2 SASEGT. The length of the CDR3 is 12 residues. V lost 3 bases and J 10 bases, leaving 10 bases between the germline ends. CDR3 sequence (DNA): TGTGCCAGCAGTGATCTAGCTTCGGAGCAGTTCTTC. This encodes CASSDLASEQFF.

In this sample, this clone turned up a few times. This rearrangement joins TRBV27 to TRBJ2-5; 8 nucleotides line up with TRBD1. This CDR3 region has 13 residues. The V gene's germline CDR1 is MNHEY and CDR2 SMNVEV (reference sequence). Unmatched junction bases numbered 5, after V lost 6 bases and J lost 5 bases. CDR3 coding DNA: TGTGCCAGCAGACAGGGGGTGGGGGAGACCCAGTACTTC. Its translation is CASRQGVGETQYF.

The V call is TRBV7-2, the J call TRBJ2-7; D is uncertain. The V and J ends lost 4 bases and 4 bases respectively, with 11 bases between them. Germline values: CDR1 SGHTA, CDR2 FQGNSA. There are 13 residues in the CDR3. CDR3 sequence reads: CASSSFGRYEQYF. CDR3 in DNA: TGTGCCAGCAGCTCATTCGGACGGTACGAGCAGTACTTC.

The chain joins TRBV2 to TRBJ1-2; no clear D. From germline, CDR1 is SNHLY and CDR2 FYNNEI. The CDR3 is 13 amino acids. V was shortened by 6 bases and J by 6 bases, with 14 bases between the two germline ends. In DNA form, the CDR3 reads TGTGCCAGCAGATACGGGCCCGGTGATGGCTACACCTTC. Protein product: CASRYGPGDGYTF. The full variable domain, completed using reference TRBV2 and TRBJ1-2, is EPEVTQTPSHQVTQMGQEVILRCVPISNHLYFYWYRQILGQKVEFLVSFYNNEISEKSEIFDDQFSVERPDGSNFTLKIRSTKLEDSAMYFCASRYGPGDGYTFGSGTRLTVV.

V gene TRBV9 combines with J gene TRBJ2-1, with TRBD1 identical over 8 bases. CDR3 size: 15 residues. V gave up 1 base and J gave up 5 bases; unmatched junction bases: 5. Germline V gene data show CDR1 as SGDLS and CDR2 as YYNGEE. The CDR3 nucleotides read TGTGCCAGCAGCGTAAAGCAGGGGGCCCACAATGAGCAGTTCTTC. It yields the protein CASSVKQGAHNEQFF.

This sequence joins TRBV2 and TRBJ1-3, with D unresolved. The V end lost 7 bases, the J end lost 0 bases, and 16 bases lay between the germline ends. This CDR3 comprises 16 residues. Germline CDR1 and CDR2: SNHLY and FYNNEI. The chain's CDR3 is CASTSPGSYSGNTIYF. The CDR3 nucleotides are TGTGCCAGCACTAGCCCCGGTTCCTACTCTGGAAACACCATATATTTT.

This chain links TRBV10-3 with TRBJ2-3; 8 bases match TRBD2. This CDR3 is built from 13 residues. Germline CDR1 is ENHRY and CDR2 is SYGVKD. The V gene end was trimmed by 10 bases and the J gene end by 5 bases; junction bases not matched to a gene: 8. The CDR3 sequence: CATTSGTGDTQYF. The CDR3 DNA is TGTGCCACCACTAGCGGAACGGGAGATACGCAGTATTTT.

V usage is TRBV7-7 and J usage is TRBJ2-5; possibly TRBD1 for D (6 bases). V lost 5 bases to trimming and J lost 4 bases, with 20 bases between them. This CDR3 has 16 amino acids. Germline V gives CDR1 SSHAT, CDR2 FNYEAQ (reference sequence). The CDR3 is CASSNPRGGPPETQYF. The CDR3 DNA is TGTGCCAGCAGCAACCCTCGAGGGGGACCTCCAGAGACCCAGTACTTC.

The J gene is TRBJ2-7, the V gene TRBV27; no firm D call. The CDR3 contains 12 residues. V lost 5 bases to trimming and J lost 3 bases, with 8 bases between them. Germline V lookup: CDR1 MNHEY, CDR2 SMNVEV (reference sequence). CDR3: CASSPLGYEQYF. CDR3 bases: TGTGCCAGCAGTCCCCTAGGCTACGAGCAGTACTTC.